The rows below give T cell receptor beta chains drawn from one sample of a study of Ad26.COV2.S vaccination and SARS-CoV-2 variants. Measured with immunoSEQ multiplex PCR; TCRdb has only the in-frame clones, and not every one. The sample yields more than 300,000 clones, around 83% seen once. The sequencing used peripheral blood, collected in a trial of Ad26.COV2.S vaccine versus placebo. Source of these receptors: a person between 18 and 65 years old who received the Ad26.COV2.S COVID-19 vaccine or a placebo. Both conserved end residues are part of each CDR3. Each record gives: J gene, D gene, CDR3 length, V gene, CDR3 protein. A D gene is named only where the DNA matches it firmly.

J: TRBJ2-7; D: .; length: 15; V: TRBV18; CDR3: CASSPPSGAPYEQYF
J: TRBJ1-2; D: .; length: 16; V: TRBV4-1; CDR3: CASSQESPAGRYGYTF
J: TRBJ2-7; D: .; length: 15; V: TRBV6-5; CDR3: CASSYSIQTSYEQYF
J: TRBJ2-3; D: TRBD1; length: 15; V: TRBV30; CDR3: CAWSGQGQGPDTQYF
J: TRBJ2-4; D: .; length: 12; V: TRBV7-2; CDR3: CASSSSSNIQYF
J: TRBJ1-2; D: TRBD1; length: 17; V: TRBV19; CDR3: CASSSAGQFNKNYGYTF
J: TRBJ2-7; D: TRBD1; length: 14; V: TRBV24-1; CDR3: CATKIQGDPYEQYF
J: TRBJ1-1; D: .; length: 13; V: TRBV30; CDR3: CAWSRTVNTEAFF
J: TRBJ1-1; D: .; length: 15; V: TRBV27; CDR3: CASSFLRQLNTEAFF
J: TRBJ1-1; D: .; length: 13; V: TRBV9; CDR3: CASSVSPYTEAFF
J: TRBJ1-1; D: .; length: 14; V: TRBV9; CDR3: CASRELARNTEAFF
J: TRBJ1-5; D: .; length: 14; V: TRBV19; CDR3: CASSTRNSNQPQHF
J: TRBJ1-5; D: .; length: 15; V: TRBV7-2; CDR3: CASSLGGNSNQPQHF
J: TRBJ2-2; D: .; length: 12; V: TRBV5-1; CDR3: CASSFDQDRLFF
J: TRBJ1-2; D: .; length: 13; V: TRBV7-9; CDR3: CASTPVGDYGYTF
J: TRBJ1-4; D: .; length: 11; V: TRBV29-1; CDR3: CSGADNEKLFF
J: TRBJ1-2; D: .; length: 16; V: TRBV5-1; CDR3: CASSLGDRSHLYGYTF
J: TRBJ1-1; D: .; length: 11; V: TRBV2; CDR3: CASRMNTEAFF
J: TRBJ2-4; D: .; length: 16; V: TRBV5-6; CDR3: CASTGTNYLAKNIQYF
J: TRBJ1-2; D: .; length: 14; V: TRBV7-9; CDR3: CASSLDSRNYGYTF
J: TRBJ2-2; D: .; length: 15; V: TRBV14; CDR3: CASSQALAGTGELFF
J: TRBJ1-1; D: TRBD1; length: 15; V: TRBV5-4; CDR3: CASSNNRGLNTEAFF
J: TRBJ1-4; D: .; length: 15; V: TRBV4-3; CDR3: CASSPTTVIGEKLFF
J: TRBJ1-2; D: .; length: 14; V: TRBV5-4; CDR3: CASSRVAADYGYTF
J: TRBJ1-5; D: .; length: 15; V: TRBV6-2/TRBV6-3; CDR3: CASSYDGVSNQPQHF
J: TRBJ1-4; D: .; length: 14; V: TRBV3-1/TRBV3-2; CDR3: CASSPVGASEKLFF
J: TRBJ2-2; D: .; length: 14; V: TRBV7-9; CDR3: CASSLKSRRGELFF
J: TRBJ2-6; D: .; length: 14; V: TRBV5-1; CDR3: CASKTGTGANVLTF
J: TRBJ1-5; D: .; length: 13; V: TRBV19; CDR3: CASSISGDQPQHF
J: TRBJ1-1; D: .; length: 13; V: TRBV6-5; CDR3: CASRARQAPRAFF